The rows below give T cell receptor beta chains drawn from one sample of a study of blood T cell repertoires in COVID-19. The assay was immunoSEQ multiplex PCR, and TCRdb's table has in-frame clones only and misses some. Among roughly 150,000 clones listed, about 83% were seen once. The sample comprised peripheral blood. The receptors derive from an elderly woman with acute or convalescent COVID-19. Both conserved end residues are part of each CDR3. The order of the fields is CDR3 protein, J gene, V gene, D gene, clone size. A D gene is named only where the DNA matches it firmly. Part of the rows lack a size; the others show once, few, many or a class for expanded clones.

CDR3 protein: CASRFSGVETQYF
J gene: TRBJ2-5
V gene: TRBV2
D gene: TRBD2
clone size: -

CDR3 protein: CASRLRGGTDTQYF
J gene: TRBJ2-3
V gene: TRBV19
D gene: -
clone size: -

CDR3 protein: CASSPEVRLAGNNEQFF
J gene: TRBJ2-1
V gene: TRBV7-2
D gene: TRBD2
clone size: -

CDR3 protein: CASSEESSGEQYF
J gene: TRBJ2-7
V gene: TRBV2
D gene: -
clone size: -

CDR3 protein: CASSILGGGNEKLFF
J gene: TRBJ1-4
V gene: TRBV7-9
D gene: -
clone size: -

CDR3 protein: CASSWGLAGSLAGVDTQYF
J gene: TRBJ2-3
V gene: TRBV5-1
D gene: TRBD2
clone size: -

CDR3 protein: CASKGLRGGSETQYF
J gene: TRBJ2-5
V gene: TRBV2
D gene: TRBD2
clone size: -

CDR3 protein: CASSRGTFGNTIYF
J gene: TRBJ1-3
V gene: TRBV3-1/TRBV3-2
D gene: -
clone size: -

CDR3 protein: CASSQGTVNEKLFF
J gene: TRBJ1-4
V gene: TRBV3-1/TRBV3-2
D gene: -
clone size: -

CDR3 protein: CASAGGLGTGELFF
J gene: TRBJ2-2
V gene: TRBV9
D gene: TRBD1
clone size: -

CDR3 protein: CASSTSRQGIVKLFF
J gene: TRBJ1-4
V gene: TRBV7-9
D gene: -
clone size: -

CDR3 protein: CASSLTGGYNEQFF
J gene: TRBJ2-1
V gene: TRBV7-3
D gene: -
clone size: -

CDR3 protein: CASALGTGSYNEQFF
J gene: TRBJ2-1
V gene: TRBV3-1/TRBV3-2
D gene: TRBD1
clone size: -

CDR3 protein: CASSSDSSNQPQHF
J gene: TRBJ1-5
V gene: TRBV19
D gene: -
clone size: -

CDR3 protein: CASSESGGRGYTF
J gene: TRBJ1-2
V gene: TRBV6-1
D gene: -
clone size: once

CDR3 protein: CASSQNTGQNSPLHF
J gene: TRBJ1-6
V gene: TRBV2
D gene: TRBD1
clone size: -

CDR3 protein: CARDRQGARNTEAFF
J gene: TRBJ1-1
V gene: TRBV2
D gene: TRBD1
clone size: -

CDR3 protein: CASSKTSTDTQYF
J gene: TRBJ2-3
V gene: TRBV5-1
D gene: -
clone size: few

CDR3 protein: CASSGQPQETQYF
J gene: TRBJ2-5
V gene: TRBV7-3
D gene: -
clone size: -

CDR3 protein: CASSRRTLSSGNTIYF
J gene: TRBJ1-3
V gene: TRBV7-2
D gene: -
clone size: -

CDR3 protein: CATSRDGGSEQFF
J gene: TRBJ2-1
V gene: TRBV15
D gene: -
clone size: -

CDR3 protein: CAWSGQGKQPQHF
J gene: TRBJ1-5
V gene: TRBV30
D gene: TRBD1
clone size: -

CDR3 protein: CASSEGAGEKLFF
J gene: TRBJ1-4
V gene: TRBV25-1
D gene: -
clone size: -

CDR3 protein: CASSQRDRAQETQYF
J gene: TRBJ2-5
V gene: TRBV4-2
D gene: TRBD1
clone size: once

CDR3 protein: CASSFRQGTEAFF
J gene: TRBJ1-1
V gene: TRBV7-9
D gene: TRBD1
clone size: -

CDR3 protein: CASSAAAGGLNGYTF
J gene: TRBJ1-2
V gene: TRBV19
D gene: -
clone size: few

CDR3 protein: CASSLSHGTQYF
J gene: TRBJ2-3
V gene: TRBV28
D gene: -
clone size: few

CDR3 protein: CACEQGAFF
J gene: TRBJ1-1
V gene: TRBV21-1
D gene: -
clone size: -

CDR3 protein: CASSGTSGSTDTQYF
J gene: TRBJ2-3
V gene: TRBV9
D gene: TRBD2
clone size: -